Described below is a single T cell receptor beta chain sequence and its context. Germline values: CDR1 MDHEN, CDR2 SYDVKM. The CDR3 has 17 amino acids. V lost 7 bases and J lost 0, with 18 bases in between. The data stem from a study of blood T cell repertoires in COVID-19. Study background: Nucleic acid was either cDNA or gDNA, and it came from T cells, B-cell-depleted T cells, or PBMCs.

Original data processing: Amplification from reference gene primers served as the basis for estimated nucleated cell counts. The table came from immunoSEQ multiplex PCR; TCRdb's copy has only in-frame clones and leaves some out. D and trimming were read from the DNA, whereas the V and J calls and clone size are those reported in that table. Of roughly 160,000 clones detected, 65% to 90% appear once; the ten largest clones hold about 8.2%. The chain employs TRBV28 and TRBJ2-2, with a possible D match to TRBD2 (7 bases). The specimen was peripheral blood. The receptor comes from a man aged 60-69 years with acute or convalescent COVID-19. The CDR3 DNA reads as TGTGCCAGCAAAAGAGGGGGGGCCCTTGCGAACACCGGGGAGCTGTTTTTT. Its protein product is CASKRGGALANTGELFF.